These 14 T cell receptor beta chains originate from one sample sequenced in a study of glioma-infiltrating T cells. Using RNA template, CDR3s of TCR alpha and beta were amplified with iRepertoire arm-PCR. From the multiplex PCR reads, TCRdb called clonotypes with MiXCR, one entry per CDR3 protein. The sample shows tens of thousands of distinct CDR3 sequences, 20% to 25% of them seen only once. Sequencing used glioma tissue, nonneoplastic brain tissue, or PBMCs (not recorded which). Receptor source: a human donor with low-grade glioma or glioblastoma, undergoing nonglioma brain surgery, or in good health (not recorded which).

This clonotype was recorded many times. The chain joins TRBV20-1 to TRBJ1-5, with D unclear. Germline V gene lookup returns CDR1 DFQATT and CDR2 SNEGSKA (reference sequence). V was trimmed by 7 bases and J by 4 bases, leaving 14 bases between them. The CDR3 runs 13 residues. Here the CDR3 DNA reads TGCAGTGTGGCGGCGTATAGGAATCAGCCCCAGCATTTT. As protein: CSVAAYRNQPQHF.

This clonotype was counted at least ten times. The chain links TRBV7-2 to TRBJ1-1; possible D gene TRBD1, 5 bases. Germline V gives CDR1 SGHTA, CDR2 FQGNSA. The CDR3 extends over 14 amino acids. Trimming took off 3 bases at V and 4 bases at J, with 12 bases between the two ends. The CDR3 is CASSFQGATTEAFF. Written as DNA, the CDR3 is TGTGCCAGCAGCTTCCAGGGAGCGACCACTGAAGCTTTCTTT.

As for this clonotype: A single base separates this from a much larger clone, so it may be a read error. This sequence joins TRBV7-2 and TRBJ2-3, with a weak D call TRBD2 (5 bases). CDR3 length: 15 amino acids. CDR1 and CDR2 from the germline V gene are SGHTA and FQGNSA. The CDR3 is CASSFAASTTDTRYF. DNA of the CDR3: TGTGCCAGCAGCTTTGCGGCTAGCACCACAGATACGCGGTATTTT.

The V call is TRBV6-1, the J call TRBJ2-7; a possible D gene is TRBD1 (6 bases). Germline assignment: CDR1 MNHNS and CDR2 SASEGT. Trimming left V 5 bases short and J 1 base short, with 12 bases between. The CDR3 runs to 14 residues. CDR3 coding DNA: TGTGCCAGCAGTTTAGGGGGTCTGTCCTACGAGCAGTACTTC. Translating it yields CASSLGGLSYEQYF.

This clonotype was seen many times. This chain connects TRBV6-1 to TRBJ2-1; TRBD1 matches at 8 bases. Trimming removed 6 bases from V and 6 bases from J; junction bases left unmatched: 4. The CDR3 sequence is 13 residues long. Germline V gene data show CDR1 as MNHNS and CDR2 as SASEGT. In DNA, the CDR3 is TGTGCCAGCAGGTGGACAGGGTCCAATGAGCAGTTCTTC. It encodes CASRWTGSNEQFF.

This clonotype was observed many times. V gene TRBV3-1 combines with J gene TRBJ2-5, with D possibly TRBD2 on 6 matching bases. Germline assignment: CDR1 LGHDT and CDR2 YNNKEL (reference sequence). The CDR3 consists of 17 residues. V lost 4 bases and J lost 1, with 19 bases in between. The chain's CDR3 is CASSPRSGRLTQETQYF. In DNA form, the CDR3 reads TGTGCCAGCAGCCCCAGGAGTGGGAGGTTAACCCAAGAGACCCAGTACTTC.

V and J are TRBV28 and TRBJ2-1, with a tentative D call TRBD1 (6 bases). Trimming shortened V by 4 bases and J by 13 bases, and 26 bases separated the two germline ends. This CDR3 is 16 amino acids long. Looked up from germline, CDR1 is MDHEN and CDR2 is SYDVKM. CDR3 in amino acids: CASSSATSSGSGVQFF. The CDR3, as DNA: TGTGCCAGCAGTTCCGCGACGTCCTCGGGTTCAGGGGTTCAGTTCTTC.

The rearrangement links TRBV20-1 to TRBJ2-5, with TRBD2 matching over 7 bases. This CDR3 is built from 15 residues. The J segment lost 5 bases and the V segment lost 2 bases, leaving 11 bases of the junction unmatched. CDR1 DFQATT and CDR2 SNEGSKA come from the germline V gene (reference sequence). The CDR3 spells CSARYAGGVGETQYF. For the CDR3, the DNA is TGCAGTGCTAGATATGCTGGGGGGGTGGGCGAGACCCAGTACTTC.

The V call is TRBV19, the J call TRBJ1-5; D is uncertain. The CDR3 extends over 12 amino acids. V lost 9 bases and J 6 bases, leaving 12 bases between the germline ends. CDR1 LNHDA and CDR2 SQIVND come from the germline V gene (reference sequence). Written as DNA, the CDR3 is TGTGCCAGCGGGAGGGCCGGTCAGCCCCAGCATTTT. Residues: CASGRAGQPQHF.

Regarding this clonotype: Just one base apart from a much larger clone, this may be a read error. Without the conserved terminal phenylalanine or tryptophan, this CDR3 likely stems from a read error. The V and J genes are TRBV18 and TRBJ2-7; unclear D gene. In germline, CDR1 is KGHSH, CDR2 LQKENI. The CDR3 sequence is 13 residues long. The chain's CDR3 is CASSPPSSHEQYS. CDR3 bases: TGTGCCAGCTCACCGCCTTCCTCCCACGAGCAGTACTCC.

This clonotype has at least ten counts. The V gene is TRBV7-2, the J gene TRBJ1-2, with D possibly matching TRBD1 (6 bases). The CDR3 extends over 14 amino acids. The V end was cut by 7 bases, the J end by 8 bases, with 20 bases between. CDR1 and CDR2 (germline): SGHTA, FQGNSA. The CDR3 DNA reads TGTGCCAGCACCAGTCGGACAGACTTAGGGGGCTACACCTTC. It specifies CASTSRTDLGGYTF.

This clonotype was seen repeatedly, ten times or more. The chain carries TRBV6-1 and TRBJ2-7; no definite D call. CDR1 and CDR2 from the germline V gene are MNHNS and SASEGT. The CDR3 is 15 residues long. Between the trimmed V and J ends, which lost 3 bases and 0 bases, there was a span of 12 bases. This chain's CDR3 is CASSETELSSYEQYF. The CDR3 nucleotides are TGTGCCAGCAGTGAGACGGAGCTTAGCTCCTACGAGCAGTACTTC.

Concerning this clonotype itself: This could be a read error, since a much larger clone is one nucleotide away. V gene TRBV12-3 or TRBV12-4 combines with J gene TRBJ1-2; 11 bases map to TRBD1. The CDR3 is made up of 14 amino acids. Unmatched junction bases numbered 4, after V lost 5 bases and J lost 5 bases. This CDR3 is CASSRTGGGYGYTF. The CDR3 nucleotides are TGTGCCAGCAGTCGGACAGGGGGCGGGTATGGCTACACCTTC.

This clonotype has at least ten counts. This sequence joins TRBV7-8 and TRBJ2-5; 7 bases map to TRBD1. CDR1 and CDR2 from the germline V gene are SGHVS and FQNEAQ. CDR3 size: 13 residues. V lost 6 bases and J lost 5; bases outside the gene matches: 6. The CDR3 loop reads CASRNRGLETQYF. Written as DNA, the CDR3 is TGTGCCAGCAGAAATAGGGGGCTGGAGACCCAGTACTTC.